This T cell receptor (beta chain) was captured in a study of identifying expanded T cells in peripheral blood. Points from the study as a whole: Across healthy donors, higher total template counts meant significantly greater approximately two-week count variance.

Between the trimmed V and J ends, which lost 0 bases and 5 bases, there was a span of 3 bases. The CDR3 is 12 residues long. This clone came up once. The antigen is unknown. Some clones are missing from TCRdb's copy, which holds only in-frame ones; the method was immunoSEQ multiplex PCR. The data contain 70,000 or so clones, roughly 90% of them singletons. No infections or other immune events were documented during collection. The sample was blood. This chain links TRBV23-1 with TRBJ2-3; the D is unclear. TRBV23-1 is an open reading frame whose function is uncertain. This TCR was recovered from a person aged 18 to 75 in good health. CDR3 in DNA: TGCGCCAGCAGTCAATCCGGAGATACGCAGTATTTT. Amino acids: CASSQSGDTQYF.